These T cell receptor beta chains were read from a single sample in a study of shared T cell receptors in the human thymus. Only in-frame clones appear in the TCRdb table, and some are missing; sequencing was by immunoSEQ multiplex PCR. The data show 540,000 or so clones, approximately 78% seen once. The same data also went into a second study, on human thymus T cells.

The source material was thymocytes. These TCRs come from a boy under two years old with a congenital heart defect. Each CDR3 is given with its conserved first and last residue. The D gene is left open where the match is weak. A clone size is listed for some rows: how often the clone was seen (once, few, many), or a class if it is expanded.

d_call	clone_size	v_call	j_call	cdr3_nt	cdr3_aa
NA	once	TRBV4-1	TRBJ2-1	TGCGCCAGCAGCCAAGGGGGGACTTCTTACAATGAGCAGTTCTTC	CASSQGGTSYNEQFF
NA	NA	TRBV25-1	TRBJ2-3	TGTGCCAGCAGTGAATTAAGAGGGAGGACTAACGATACGCAGTATTTT	CASSELRGRTNDTQYF
TRBD1	once	TRBV12-5	TRBJ2-2	TGTGCTAGTGGTTTGGTACAGGGGGGGAACACCGGGGAGCTGTTTTTT	CASGLVQGGNTGELFF
TRBD2	NA	TRBV5-1	TRBJ2-1	TGCGCCAGCAGCTTCAGGACTAGCGGGAGGACCAATGAGCAGTTCTTC	CASSFRTSGRTNEQFF
TRBD1	once	TRBV13	TRBJ2-1	TGTGCCAGCAGCTTAGTAGGGGGACAGAGCTCCTACAATGAGCAGTTCTTC	CASSLVGGQSSYNEQFF
NA	NA	TRBV12-2	TRBJ1-1	TGTGCAAGTCGCTTAAATCGTGAAGCTTTCTTT	CASRLNREAFF
TRBD1	NA	TRBV5-8	TRBJ1-2	TGTGCCAGCGCGGGACAGTCCAACTATGGCTACACCTTC	CASAGQSNYGYTF
NA	NA	TRBV11-2	TRBJ1-4	TGTGCCAGCAGGGCTGGGGGCAAGAAGGAAAAACTGTTTTTT	CASRAGGKKEKLFF
NA	NA	TRBV25-1	TRBJ2-2	TGTGCCAGCTGCCACATCCCTGGCACCGGGGAGCTGTTTTTT	CASCHIPGTGELFF
TRBD1	once	TRBV29-1	TRBJ2-5	TGCAGCGTTGGACGGGGGACAGGGGGCTTACAAGAGACCCAGTACTTC	CSVGRGTGGLQETQYF